This is a list of T cell receptor beta chains from one sample in a study of T cells in Graves' hyperthyroidism and ophthalmopathy. TCRdb analysed the multiplex PCR reads with MiXCR anew, one entry per CDR3 protein. Among over 300,000 distinct CDR3 sequences listed, about 15% were seen once. Source material: blood. Receptors originate from an older woman with Graves' hyperthyroidism. CDR3s include the opening cysteine and the closing phenylalanine or tryptophan. The D gene is left open where the match is weak. For some rows the clone size is stated as once, few or many, or as a class when expanded; others skip it.

D gene,V gene,clone size,J gene,CDR3 protein,CDR3 DNA
-,TRBV7-9,many,TRBJ2-1,CASSLEDTYSGAYYNEQFF,TGTGCCAGCAGCTTAGAGGACACTTACTCCGGGGCCTATTACAATGAGCAGTTCTTC
TRBD2,TRBV5-4,-,TRBJ2-2,CASSLSSSGRGGELFF,TGTGCCAGCAGCTTATCTTCGTCGGGGAGGGGCGGGGAGCTGTTTTTT
TRBD1,TRBV12-3/TRBV12-4,many,TRBJ2-1,CASSPGQGPHNEQFF,TGTGCCAGCAGTCCTGGACAGGGGCCCCACAATGAGCAGTTCTTC
TRBD1,TRBV2,many,TRBJ2-5,CASSIRGQETQYF,TGTGCCAGCAGTATTAGGGGGCAGGAGACCCAGTACTTC
-,TRBV5-1,many,TRBJ1-2,CASSLDSPFNYGYTF,TGCGCCAGCAGCTTGGACAGTCCCTTTAACTATGGCTACACCTTC
TRBD2,TRBV27,-,TRBJ2-7,CASSSVAGYEQYF,TGTGCCAGCAGTTCGGTAGCGGGCTACGAGCAGTACTTC
-,TRBV7-2,many,TRBJ2-5,CASSLGRRGAQYF,TGTGCCAGCAGCTTAGGTCGCCGAGGGGCCCAGTACTTC
-,TRBV15,many,TRBJ2-5,CATSKAGGTQYF,TGTGCCACCAGCAAGGCTGGCGGGACCCAGTACTTC
TRBD1,TRBV20-1,-,TRBJ1-3,CSAMRTGTGGNTIYF,TGCAGTGCTATGAGGACAGGCACAGGTGGAAACACCATATATTTT
TRBD2,TRBV9,few,TRBJ2-2,CASSVGSGFTGELFF,TGTGCCAGCAGCGTAGGTAGCGGGTTCACCGGGGAGCTGTTTTTT
-,TRBV6-8,many,TRBJ2-7,CASGRLYEQYF,TGTGCCAGCGGCAGGCTCTACGAGCAGTACTTC
-,TRBV29-1,-,TRBJ1-1,CSVGGDGGWGTEAFF,TGCAGCGTGGGGGGAGATGGAGGGTGGGGCACTGAAGCTTTCTTT
-,TRBV3-1,many,TRBJ2-7,CASSQTLAHEQYF,TGTGCCAGCAGCCAAACGCTGGCCCACGAGCAGTACTTC
TRBD2,TRBV19,-,TRBJ2-7,CASSTGLAADYEQYF,TGTGCCAGTAGTACGGGACTAGCGGCTGACTACGAGCAGTACTTC
TRBD1,TRBV28,many,TRBJ2-4,CATHSLTGPKNIQYF,TGTGCCACTCACTCACTGACAGGGCCTAAAAACATTCAGTACTTC
-,TRBV4-1,-,TRBJ2-7,CASSEARGRNGEQYF,TGCGCCAGCAGCGAAGCCCGGGGGCGAAACGGCGAGCAGTACTTC
-,TRBV2,many,TRBJ1-6,CASSRSSYNSPLHF,TGTGCCAGCAGTCGGAGTTCCTATAATTCACCCCTCCACTTT